The 27 T cell receptor beta chains below all came from one sample that was sequenced in a study of T cells after yellow fever vaccination. One entry per CDR3 protein results from TCRdb running MiXCR on the 5' RACE reads. Of about 130,000 distinct CDR3 sequences listed, roughly 9% were seen once; the top ten hold under 40%. This specimen consisted of CD8+ T cells sorted from PBMCs, obtained on the day of the yellow fever booster vaccination. Source of these receptors: a man younger than 35 who received the YFV17D yellow fever vaccine.

This clonotype was recorded many times. The chain has TRBV5-4 and TRBJ1-2; no clear D gene. The V end lost 3 bases, the J end lost 3 bases, and 9 bases lay between the germline ends. Looked up from germline, CDR1 is SGHNT and CDR2 is YYREEE (reference sequence). CDR3 length: 13 amino acids. For the CDR3, the DNA is TGTGCCAGCAGCTCCGGGTCCTACTATGGCTACACCTTC. Translated: CASSSGSYYGYTF.

This chain uses TRBV20-1 with TRBJ2-5; 9 bases align to TRBD2. V trimming: 5 bases; J trimming: 1 base; junction bases outside the gene matches: 17. Germline V gives CDR1 DFQATT, CDR2 SNEGSKA (reference sequence). The CDR3 is 18 amino acids. DNA for the CDR3: TGCAGTGCTTTGCCCGGCGGGGGGGCAAGTCTTCTCCAAGAGACCCAGTACTTC. As protein: CSALPGGGASLLQETQYF.

The chain has TRBV11-2 and TRBJ1-6, with D possibly matching TRBD1 (5 bases). The CDR3 is made up of 15 amino acids. Germline CDR1 reads SGHAT; CDR2 reads FQNNGV. V dropped 3 bases and J dropped 7 bases, with 13 bases sitting between them. The CDR3 reads CASSFTGSNNSPLHF. The DNA of the CDR3 is TGTGCCAGCAGCTTTACAGGATCAAACAATTCACCCCTCCACTTT.

This clonotype was counted between two and nine times. The chain joins TRBV29-1 to TRBJ2-7; 12 bases are shared with TRBD1. The junction had 4 bases not matched to a gene; V was cut back by 0 bases and J by 7 bases. Germline V gene sequence: CDR1 SQVTM, CDR2 ANQGSEA. The CDR3 length is 14 residues. In DNA, the CDR3 is TGCAGCGTTGAAGACGGGACAGGGGGCAGGGAGCAGTACTTC. Its translation: CSVEDGTGGREQYF.

This clonotype was counted between two and nine times. The chain uses TRBV7-8 and TRBJ2-1; D may match TRBD1 or TRBD2 (6 bases each). Trimming removed 2 bases from V and 4 bases from J, with 9 bases in between. The CDR3 has 14 amino acids. Germline values: CDR1 SGHVS, CDR2 FQNEAQ. In DNA form, the CDR3 reads TGTGCCAGCAGCTTAAGGGGGGTATACAATGAGCAGTTCTTC. Its protein product is CASSLRGVYNEQFF.

DNA for the CDR3: TGTGCCAGCAGCTTGGATTACACAGCTGGGAAAGAGACCCAGTACTTC. This translates into CASSLDYTAGKETQYF. The chain links TRBV5-5 to TRBJ2-5; D ambiguous. The germline V and J ends were trimmed by 0 bases and 3 bases, with 15 bases remaining between them. The CDR3 extends over 16 amino acids. The germline gives CDR1 SGHKS, CDR2 YYEKEE (reference sequence).

This chain connects TRBV10-2 to TRBJ1-2; D is unclear. The ends were cut back, 3 bases at V and 4 bases at J, with 9 bases in the middle. Germline V CDR1 and CDR2: WSHSY, SAAADI. This CDR3 comprises 13 residues. CDR3 in DNA: TGCGCCAGCAGTGAAGCGCTCCGCTATGGCTACACCTTC. This translates into CASSEALRYGYTF.

This clonotype was seen a few times. The chain couples TRBV21-1 to TRBJ2-5; TRBD1 is the table's D call and was not checked against the DNA. TRBV21-1 constitutes a pseudogene. CDR3 length: 14 amino acids. DNA of the CDR3: TGTGCCAGCAGCGGGGGACAGGGGTCAGAGACCCAGTACTTC. It specifies CASSGGQGSETQYF.

The sample holds a few counts of this clonotype. This sequence joins TRBV27 and TRBJ1-1, with D unclear. Germline values: CDR1 MNHEY, CDR2 SMNVEV (reference sequence). Trimming removed 3 bases from V and 0 bases from J, with 5 bases in between. The length of the CDR3 is 13 residues. The CDR3 DNA sequence: TGTGCCAGCAGTTTTCGACTGAACACTGAAGCTTTCTTT. Protein: CASSFRLNTEAFF.

The genes are TRBV10-3 and TRBJ2-1; 7 nucleotides align to TRBD2. Trimming cost V 2 bases and J 0 bases; bases outside gene matches: 4. The CDR3 runs 16 residues. Germline V lookup: CDR1 ENHRY, CDR2 SYGVKD. CDR3 protein: CAISEREGSSYNEQFF. The CDR3 coding sequence is TGTGCCATCAGTGAGAGGGAGGGGAGCTCCTACAATGAGCAGTTCTTC.

This clonotype was observed many times. The chain links TRBV11-1 to TRBJ2-2; either TRBD1 or TRBD2 may supply D (5 bases each). Between the trimmed V and J ends, which lost 3 bases and 6 bases, there was a span of 23 bases. This CDR3 has 18 amino acids. Germline lookup yields CDR1 SGHAT and CDR2 FQDESV (reference sequence). The CDR3 DNA follows: TGTGCCAGCAGCTTTACGGGGACCCCACGGGGTCTGGCCGGGGAGCTGTTTTTT. Its protein is CASSFTGTPRGLAGELFF.

This chain joins TRBV29-1 and TRBJ2-2; either TRBD1 or TRBD2 may supply D (5 bases each). The CDR3 loop spans 13 amino acids. With 6 bases removed from V and 3 bases from J, the gap between germline ends came to 11 bases. Germline V CDR1 and CDR2: SQVTM, ANQGSEA. DNA of the CDR3: TGCAGCGTGCCGGGACGGGACACCGGGGAGCTGTTTTTT. The encoded protein is CSVPGRDTGELFF.

This rearrangement joins TRBV5-4 to TRBJ1-1; D call uncertain. The CDR3 consists of 13 residues. Per the germline V gene, CDR1 is SGHNT and CDR2 is YYREEE (reference sequence). V shed 0 bases and J shed 3 bases, with 6 bases lying between them. CDR3 loop: CASSLVGDTEAFF. CDR3 nucleotides: TGTGCCAGCAGCTTGGTTGGGGACACTGAAGCTTTCTTT.

This clonotype was seen a few times. The J gene is TRBJ1-1, the V gene TRBV29-1; 10 nucleotides line up with TRBD1. The CDR3 is made up of 12 amino acids. In germline, CDR1 is SQVTM, CDR2 ANQGSEA. Trimming cost V 7 bases and J 6 bases; bases outside gene matches: 5. The CDR3 loop is CSASGQGAEAFF. CDR3 bases: TGCAGCGCCTCAGGACAGGGGGCTGAAGCTTTCTTT.

The chain recombines TRBV7-8 with TRBJ1-2; 8 bases map to TRBD1. The CDR3 has 12 residues. CDR1 and CDR2 (germline): SGHVS, FQNEAQ. Losses at the gene ends were 10 bases for V and 4 bases for J; bases not matched to a gene: 5. This CDR3 reads CATQGASYGYTF. CDR3 DNA sequence: TGTGCCACCCAGGGGGCCAGCTATGGCTACACCTTC.

This clonotype occurred a few times. The chain uses TRBV2 and TRBJ1-5; unclear D gene. The CDR3 runs 15 residues. Trimming pared 3 bases from V and 0 bases from J, leaving 9 bases between. Germline V gene lookup returns CDR1 SNHLY and CDR2 FYNNEI. CDR3 DNA sequence: TGTGCCAGCAGTGACGGGCTTTATAGCAATCAGCCCCAGCATTTT. It codes for CASSDGLYSNQPQHF.

This clonotype was seen a few times. This chain links TRBV7-2 with TRBJ2-7; D possibly matches TRBD1 or TRBD2 (5 bases each). CDR1 is SGHTA, CDR2 FQGNSA, per germline. The V end lost 1 base, the J end lost 6 bases, and 10 bases lay between the germline ends. CDR3 length equals 13 residues. The CDR3 spells CASSLVNGGEQYV. The CDR3 coding sequence is TGTGCCAGCAGCTTAGTTAATGGGGGCGAGCAGTACGTC.

This clonotype was seen more than once but under ten times. This chain joins TRBV25-1 and TRBJ2-7; TRBD1 agrees at 8 bases. The germline V gene encodes CDR1 MGHDK and CDR2 SYGVNS. V trimming: 1 base; J trimming: 0 bases; junction bases outside the gene matches: 2. The CDR3 spans 15 residues. DNA of the CDR3: TGTGCCAGCAGTGAATCAGACAGGGGCTCCTACGAGCAGTACTTC. Its protein is CASSESDRGSYEQYF.

The V call is TRBV20-1, the J call TRBJ1-6; possibly TRBD1 for D (5 bases). V was cut by 3 bases and J by 5 bases, with 5 bases left in between. Germline V CDR1 and CDR2: DFQATT, SNEGSKA (reference sequence). The CDR3 covers 12 residues. For the CDR3, the DNA is TGCAGTGCTAGGGGGGATAATTCACCCCTCCACTTT. Translated, it gives CSARGDNSPLHF.

This chain uses TRBV13 with TRBJ2-7; 13 bases agree with TRBD2. The CDR3 consists of 16 residues. The germline V gene has CDR1 PRHDT and CDR2 FYEKMQ (reference sequence). V gave up 0 bases and J gave up 7 bases; unmatched junction bases: 6. CDR3 residues: CASSLGLGLAGYEQYF. CDR3 nucleotides: TGTGCCAGCAGCTTAGGATTGGGACTAGCGGGGTATGAGCAGTACTTC.

The chain couples TRBV20-1 to TRBJ2-1; TRBD2 matches 8 bases. The germline CDR1 and CDR2 sequences are DFQATT and SNEGSKA (reference sequence). Unmatched junction bases numbered 7, after V lost 3 bases and J lost 6 bases. This CDR3 has 14 residues. As DNA, the CDR3 is TGCAGTGCTAGGTCTGGACTAGCCCGCAATGAGCAGTTCTTC. Translation gives CSARSGLARNEQFF.

At least ten counts were recorded for this clonotype. The junction departs from germline at one end; a sequencing error may be responsible. The chain is built from TRBV7-9 and TRBJ2-5; D might be TRBD1 or TRBD2, each matching 6 bases. CDR1 and CDR2 from the germline V gene are SEHNR and FQNEAQ (reference sequence). The CDR3 has 13 amino acids. CDR3 nucleotides: TGTGCCAGCAGATTAGGGGGGCCGGGGACCCAGTACTTC. Protein product: CASRLGGPGTQYF.

This clonotype was seen only a few times. The chain employs TRBV11-2 and TRBJ2-2, with 8 bases matching TRBD2. This CDR3 is 17 amino acids long. The V and J ends lost 0 bases and 1 base, in that order; junction bases with no gene match: 4. The germline V gene has CDR1 SGHAT and CDR2 FQNNGV. The CDR3 region has the DNA TGTGCCAGCAGCTTAGAGTCGCGGGGGGTGAACACCGGGGAGCTGTTTTTT. Amino acid sequence: CASSLESRGVNTGELFF.

This clonotype was observed a handful of times. The V gene is TRBV25-1, the J gene TRBJ2-5; D gene ambiguous. V lost 3 bases to trimming and J lost 5 bases, with 13 bases between them. CDR1 MGHDK and CDR2 SYGVNS come from the germline V gene. This CDR3 has 14 amino acids. CDR3 residues: CASSDQDGWETQYF. The DNA for the CDR3 is TGTGCCAGCAGTGACCAAGACGGTTGGGAGACCCAGTACTTC.

There are many counts of this clonotype. The J gene is TRBJ2-3, the V gene TRBV19, with D uncertain. V lost 1 base to trimming and J lost 3 bases, with 5 bases between them. Germline V lookup: CDR1 LNHDA, CDR2 SQIVND (reference sequence). CDR3 length equals 13 residues. Written as DNA, the CDR3 is TGTGCCAGTAGTATAGTTGATACAGATACGCAGTATTTT. This sequence encodes CASSIVDTDTQYF.

This clonotype appeared many times. This chain joins TRBV7-8 and TRBJ2-1; 7 bases agree with TRBD1. The germline V gene has CDR1 SGHVS and CDR2 FQNEAQ. CDR3 length: 16 residues. J lost 4 bases, V lost 0 bases, and 6 bases had no gene match. The CDR3 sequence is CASSLALQGLYNEQFF. The CDR3 nucleotides are TGTGCCAGCAGCTTAGCGCTACAGGGGCTGTACAATGAGCAGTTCTTC.

This clonotype was seen a few times. CDR3 in amino acids: CASSPRGTSEPQHF. CDR3 bases: TGCGCCAGCAGCCCTAGGGGGACCTCGGAGCCCCAGCATTTT. The rearrangement uses TRBV5-1 and TRBJ1-5; weak D call: TRBD1 (6 bases). Germline-derived CDR1 and CDR2 are SGHRS and YFSETQ. The CDR3 consists of 14 residues. Trimming shortened V by 4 bases and J by 8 bases, and 16 bases separated the two germline ends.